The 17 T cell receptor beta chains presented below share a single source sample, sequenced in a study of T cell changes during pregnancy in multiple sclerosis. Generated by immunoSEQ multiplex PCR, the TCRdb table keeps only in-frame clones and is missing some. The table includes some 70,000 clones, 85% to 90% detected once. Material: peripheral blood, obtained after pregnancy. These receptors were taken from a female donor in good health, enrolled as a control in a pregnancy study.

The chain carries TRBV29-1 and TRBJ2-7, with D possibly being TRBD1 (5 bases). Germline V gene sequence: CDR1 SQVTM, CDR2 ANQGSEA. Trimming left V 4 bases short and J 3 bases short, with 13 bases between. This CDR3 has 13 amino acids. The CDR3 nucleotides are TGCAGCGTTGGGGGCAGGGCGAGCTACGAGCAGTACTTC. Translated: CSVGGRASYEQYF.

CDR3 sequence: CATSRDLVQSTDTQYF. In DNA form, the CDR3 reads TGTGCCACCAGCAGAGATCTCGTACAGAGTACAGATACGCAGTATTTT. This chain uses TRBV15 with TRBJ2-3, with D unclear. V was shortened by 0 bases and J by 3 bases, with 13 bases between the two germline ends. Looked up from germline, CDR1 is LNHNV and CDR2 is YYDKDF (reference sequence). The CDR3 contains 16 residues.

This clone was seen only once. The chain uses TRBV7-2 and TRBJ1-5; D gene uncertain. Germline CDR1 SGHTA, CDR2 FQGNSA. CDR3 length: 15 amino acids. V dropped 2 bases and J dropped 4 bases, with 12 bases sitting between them. The CDR3 protein is CASSLSMGGNQPQHF. For the CDR3, the DNA is TGTGCCAGCAGCTTATCAATGGGAGGGAATCAGCCCCAGCATTTT.

The rearrangement uses TRBV27 and TRBJ1-6; no firm D call. This CDR3 is built from 15 residues. Trimming stripped 3 bases from V and 2 bases from J, with 8 bases between. Per germline, CDR1 MNHEY and CDR2 SMNVEV (reference sequence). CDR3 sequence: CASSFSEPYNSPLHF. The DNA of the CDR3 is TGTGCCAGCAGTTTCTCCGAGCCCTATAATTCACCCCTCCACTTT.

This clone appeared a few times. The chain links TRBV9 to TRBJ1-2; 9 nucleotides match TRBD1. In germline, CDR1 is SGDLS, CDR2 YYNGEE. V lost 3 bases, J lost 1 base, and 4 bases stayed unmatched. CDR3 length equals 15 residues. In nucleotides, the CDR3 is TGTGCCAGCAGCGGGCGGACAGGGGATAACTATGGCTACACCTTC. Protein sequence: CASSGRTGDNYGYTF.

The chain combines TRBV6-5 with TRBJ1-6; 9 bases are a match to TRBD1. V was pared by 5 bases and J by 10 bases, with 6 bases of the junction left unmatched. CDR3 size: 14 residues. From germline, CDR1 is MNHEY and CDR2 SVGAGI. The CDR3 protein is CASSPGQGRSPLHF. The CDR3 coding sequence is TGTGCCAGCAGTCCGGGACAGGGACGGTCACCCCTCCACTTT.

J is TRBJ2-1 and V is TRBV6-5, with TRBD1 matching 9 bases. Trimming at V came to 5 bases and at J to 9 bases, leaving 5 bases not matched to a gene. CDR3 length equals 13 residues. From germline, CDR1 is MNHEY and CDR2 SVGAGI. CDR3 in DNA: TGTGCCAGCAGTGCTACAGGGGGCAGTGAGCAGTTCTTC. It specifies CASSATGGSEQFF.

The rearrangement joins TRBV5-4 to TRBJ2-3; 8 bases agree with TRBD1. The trim removed 2 bases at V and 6 bases at J, leaving 11 bases unmatched. The CDR3 has 16 amino acids. Germline V lookup: CDR1 SGHNT, CDR2 YYREEE (reference sequence). CDR3 loop: CASSFLPRDRRDTQYF. CDR3 DNA sequence: TGTGCCAGCAGCTTTCTACCGAGGGACAGGAGGGATACGCAGTATTTT.

V and J are TRBV5-1 and TRBJ1-5; 7 bases fit TRBD1. The CDR3 runs 14 residues. V lost 2 bases and J lost 4; bases outside the gene matches: 3. From germline, CDR1 is SGHRS and CDR2 YFSETQ. CDR3 region: CASSFAGGNQPQHF. CDR3 coding DNA: TGCGCCAGCAGCTTCGCAGGGGGTAATCAGCCCCAGCATTTT.

This sequence joins TRBV5-1 and TRBJ2-5; D is perhaps TRBD2 (5 bases). Trimming took off 3 bases at V and 2 bases at J, with 17 bases between the two ends. Germline assignment: CDR1 SGHRS and CDR2 YFSETQ. The CDR3 contains 16 residues. CDR3 in amino acids: CASSSYARLKQETQYF. The CDR3, as DNA: TGCGCCAGCAGCTCTTATGCCAGACTAAAACAAGAGACCCAGTACTTC. The complete variable domain, with remaining parts taken from reference TRBV5-1 and TRBJ2-5, reads KAGVTQTPRYLIKTRGQQVTLSCSPISGHRSVSWYQQTPGQGLQFLFEYFSETQRNKGNFPGRFSGRQFSNSRSEMNVSTLELGDSALYLCASSSYARLKQETQYFGPGTRLLVL.

The rearrangement joins TRBV5-1 to TRBJ1-2; D is undetermined. V was clipped by 0 bases and J by 4 bases, with 7 bases between them. This CDR3 spans 13 amino acids. The germline V gene has CDR1 SGHRS and CDR2 YFSETQ. The CDR3 loop reads CASSLGRPYGYTF. The CDR3 DNA sequence: TGCGCCAGCAGCTTGGGCAGGCCCTATGGCTACACCTTC.

This chain links TRBV10-3 with TRBJ1-2; D not resolved. Germline V gene lookup returns CDR1 ENHRY and CDR2 SYGVKD. Trimming removed 7 bases from V and 0 bases from J, with 15 bases in between. This CDR3 spans 15 amino acids. The CDR3 DNA is TGTGCCATCATGGCGACACCGAACTCTAACTATGGCTACACCTTC. It is translated as CAIMATPNSNYGYTF.

The chain uses TRBV5-1 and TRBJ2-3, with a tentative D call TRBD2 (6 bases). V shed 0 bases and J shed 10 bases, with 12 bases lying between them. The CDR3 sequence is 13 residues long. In germline, CDR1 is SGHRS, CDR2 YFSETQ. The CDR3, as DNA: TGCGCCAGCAGCTTGGGTCGTGGGGAGGCGCAGTATTTT. Its translation is CASSLGRGEAQYF.

The chain joins TRBV9 to TRBJ2-5; 9 bases fit TRBD1. CDR1 is SGDLS, CDR2 YYNGEE, per germline. V was pared by 3 bases and J by 5 bases, with 5 bases of the junction left unmatched. There are 14 residues in the CDR3. The CDR3 DNA is TGTGCCAGCAGCGAACAGGGGGCGCGTGAGACCCAGTACTTC. This codes for CASSEQGARETQYF.

V is TRBV11-2 and J is TRBJ1-5; D remains ambiguous. This CDR3 has 15 residues. The V end was cut by 1 base, the J end by 0 bases, with 7 bases between. The germline V gene encodes CDR1 SGHAT and CDR2 FQNNGV. The CDR3: CASSLGQHSNQPQHF. The DNA of the CDR3 is TGTGCCAGCAGCTTAGGGCAACATAGCAATCAGCCCCAGCATTTT.

This clone was counted once. This rearrangement joins TRBV29-1 to TRBJ2-5; 9 nucleotides align to TRBD1. The germline CDR1 and CDR2 sequences are SQVTM and ANQGSEA. Trimming at V came to 4 bases and at J to 2 bases, leaving 14 bases not matched to a gene. This CDR3 region has 17 residues. This CDR3 reads CSVGQDRGGPGQETQYF. CDR3 DNA: TGCAGCGTTGGCCAGGACAGGGGAGGGCCTGGACAAGAGACCCAGTACTTC. Together with reference TRBV29-1 and TRBJ2-5, the CDR3 gives the full variable domain: SAVISQKPSRDICQRGTSLTIQCQVDSQVTMMFWYRQQPGQSLTLIATANQGSEATYESGFVIDKFPISRPNLTFSTLTVSNMSPEDSSIYLCSVGQDRGGPGQETQYFGPGTRLLVL.

V gene TRBV5-1 combines with J gene TRBJ2-7, with 8 bases fitting TRBD2. The V segment lost 6 bases and the J segment 6 bases; nucleotides outside the gene matches: 8. Germline V lookup: CDR1 SGHRS, CDR2 YFSETQ. The CDR3 length is 13 residues. The CDR3 DNA sequence: TGCGCCAGCACCGTACGGGAGGGCGGCGAGCAGTACTTC. Its protein product is CASTVREGGEQYF.